The T cell receptor (beta chain) described here comes from a study of blood T cells in healthy people across ages. Across the whole study: About one barcoded beta molecule was captured per two T cells (by template switching).

From germline, CDR1 is SGHTA and CDR2 FQGTGA. Trimming shortened V by 3 bases and J by 4 bases, and 15 bases separated the two germline ends. CDR3 length: 15 amino acids. Then a second PCR, running roughly 7 to 11 cycles, was carried out with a sample-barcoded 5' primer and a J-beta primer mix. TCRdb re-called the 5' RACE reads with MiXCR, one entry per CDR3 protein. The sample has approximately 900,000 distinct CDR3 sequences; approximately 32% are singletons. This clonotype was found many times. Its antigen is still unknown. Study-wide results and caveats: The recorded TCR beta diversity per million T cells decreased in a roughly linear manner with age.

These sequences were also reported in another study, on T cells of mothers and their children. From that report: Unrelated mother-child pairs always had slightly, but never significantly, lower normalized overlap than related pairs.

Input material: blood. This receptor was taken from a woman aged 40 to 55 in good health. This chain links TRBV7-3 with TRBJ1-2; D possibly corresponds to TRBD1 (5 bases). CDR3 coding DNA: TGTGCCAGCAGCTTTGCCCCTGGGGGGGGCTATGGCTACACCTTC. This sequence encodes CASSFAPGGGYGYTF.